This is a list of T cell receptor beta chains from one sample in a study of cytomegalovirus exposure and HLA in healthy donors. The protocol was immunoSEQ multiplex PCR, while the TCRdb copy is restricted to in-frame clones and leaves out a portion. The data contain about 220,000 clones, more than 75% of them singletons. Sequencing was performed on PBMCs. Source of these receptors: a man aged 18-30 years in good health and CMV-seronegative. Each CDR3 is given with its conserved first and last residue. D genes are given only for firm matches. The size entry is marked missing in some rows and otherwise reads once, few, many or a size class.

V gene	J gene	clone size	D gene	CDR3 DNA	CDR3 protein
TRBV11-2	TRBJ1-6	NA	NA	TGTGCCAGCAGCTTTTGGGGAGAAAACTCCTATAATTCACCCCTCCACTTT	CASSFWGENSYNSPLHF
TRBV7-2	TRBJ2-7	NA	NA	TGTGCCAGCAGCTTAGTTTCTAGCGATACCTACGAGCAGTACTTC	CASSLVSSDTYEQYF
TRBV27	TRBJ1-2	NA	NA	TGTGCCAGCAGCCAAGACAGATTCTCTGGCTACACCTTC	CASSQDRFSGYTF
TRBV4-1	TRBJ1-1	NA	NA	TGCGCCAGCAGCCAAGAAGCGCCTCCCCGACCTGGAGCTTTCTTT	CASSQEAPPRPGAFF
TRBV4-2	TRBJ2-7	once	NA	TGTGCCAGCAGCTCTATTGGGGGGAGAAGCTCCTACGAGCAGTACTTC	CASSSIGGRSSYEQYF
TRBV27	TRBJ2-1	many	NA	TGTGCCAGCAGCGAGGTTAGTGGCGGTAACAATGAGCAGTTCTTC	CASSEVSGGNNEQFF
TRBV19	TRBJ2-7	NA	NA	TGTGCCAGTAGTAACAGGGAAAAGAGCGAGCAGTACTTC	CASSNREKSEQYF
TRBV5-6	TRBJ1-4	NA	NA	TGTGCCAGCAGCCCAGGGATAGTGAATGAAAAACTGTTTTTT	CASSPGIVNEKLFF
TRBV18	TRBJ1-6	few	NA	TGTGCCAGCTCACCCCAACAGGGTAATTCACCCCTCCACTTT	CASSPQQGNSPLHF
TRBV7-9	TRBJ2-7	NA	NA	TGTGCCAGCAGTTCGGACAGACACGAGCAGTACTTC	CASSSDRHEQYF
TRBV10-1	TRBJ2-7	NA	TRBD1	TGCGCCAGCAGCCCGACAGGGGGTTTCAGCGAGCAGTACTTC	CASSPTGGFSEQYF
TRBV10-1	TRBJ2-7	NA	NA	TGCGCCAGCAGTGATGGACCCGGCGGGGAGCAGTACTTC	CASSDGPGGEQYF
TRBV6-5	TRBJ1-1	NA	NA	TGTGCCAGCAGCCAAATTTTACAGGGTCGGGCTTTCTTT	CASSQILQGRAFF
TRBV27	TRBJ2-1	NA	TRBD2	TGTGCCAGCAGTCCCGACTTGACGGGAGGGCGAATCAATGAGCAGTTCTTC	CASSPDLTGGRINEQFF
TRBV14	TRBJ2-6	NA	TRBD2	TGTGCCAGCAGCCAAGACGCGAGTAGCGGGAGGGCTGGGGCCAACGTCCTGACTTTC	CASSQDASSGRAGANVLTF
TRBV5-6	TRBJ2-1	NA	TRBD1	TGTGCCACTGCGGGGACAGGGGGCTTGAATGAGCAGTTCTTC	CATAGTGGLNEQFF
TRBV19	TRBJ2-1	NA	NA	TGTGCCAGTAGTATAGTCGACATGAGAAATGAGCAGTTCTTC	CASSIVDMRNEQFF
TRBV6-1	TRBJ2-3	NA	TRBD1	TGTGCCAGCAGTGTCCTCGGGACAGTAATGGTGATGGATACGCAGTATTTT	CASSVLGTVMVMDTQYF
TRBV9	TRBJ2-5	NA	NA	TGTGCCAGCAGCGTGCCGACAGAAGAGACCCAGTACTTC	CASSVPTEETQYF
TRBV7-9	TRBJ2-7	NA	TRBD1	TGTGCCAGCAGCTCCCCCGGGACAGGGATGTACGAGCAGTACTTC	CASSSPGTGMYEQYF
TRBV27	TRBJ1-1	once	NA	TGTGCCAGCAGTTCATTGACAGGATTCATGAACACTGAAGCTTTCTTT	CASSSLTGFMNTEAFF
TRBV29-1	TRBJ2-5	NA	TRBD2	TGCAGCGTTGAATGGAGTGGGAGGGTAAGCCCTCTGGAGACCCAGTACTTC	CSVEWSGRVSPLETQYF
TRBV5-6	TRBJ1-6	NA	NA	TGTGCCAGCAGCTTTCCCGGGGATGGTTCACCCCTCCACTTT	CASSFPGDGSPLHF
TRBV20-1	TRBJ2-3	NA	NA	TGCAGTGCTGCGGGGGCGGGGCAGTATTTT	CSAAGAGQYF
TRBV4-2	TRBJ1-2	once	NA	TGTGCCAGCAGCCAAGAAGGGGGTAGGAAAGACTATGGCTACACCTTC	CASSQEGGRKDYGYTF
TRBV19	TRBJ2-1	NA	NA	TGTGCCAGTAGTCCGCAGGGGAACACCTACAATGAGCAGTTCTTC	CASSPQGNTYNEQFF
TRBV7-7	TRBJ2-6	NA	TRBD1	TGTGCTAGCAGCTTAGGAAGGGTCAGGGGGCGATTTGGGGCCAACGTCCTGACTTTC	CASSLGRVRGRFGANVLTF
TRBV6-1	TRBJ2-1	NA	TRBD2	TGTGCAGCGGGGGGCTCCCCCTACAATGAGCAGTTCTTC	CAAGGSPYNEQFF
TRBV18	TRBJ1-4	NA	TRBD1	TGTGCCAGCTCACCAGGGACAGGGGATGAAAAACTGTTTTTT	CASSPGTGDEKLFF
TRBV6-6	TRBJ2-3	NA	TRBD2	TGTGCCAGCAGTTACTGGGGGAGGGCCGGGACAGATACGCAGTATTTT	CASSYWGRAGTDTQYF
TRBV18	TRBJ1-6	NA	NA	TGTGCCAGCTCACCACCGAGCTATAATTCACCCCTCCACTTT	CASSPPSYNSPLHF
TRBV4-3	TRBJ2-7	NA	TRBD2	TGCGCCAGCAGCCAAGGGGGACTAGCGGGGTCGCAGCAGTACTTC	CASSQGGLAGSQQYF
TRBV5-8	TRBJ1-2	NA	NA	TGTGCCAGCAGCTTTGCGCTCGTTGGCTACACCTTC	CASSFALVGYTF
TRBV12-5	TRBJ2-7	few	NA	TGTGCTAGTCTCGGGGGTAGCTACGAGCAGTACTTC	CASLGGSYEQYF
TRBV5-1	TRBJ2-1	NA	NA	TGCGCCAGCAGAATAGCTCTTCCTAGCTCCTACAATGAGCAGTTCTTC	CASRIALPSSYNEQFF
TRBV7-2	TRBJ1-1	NA	TRBD1	TGTGCCAGCAGCTTCTCAGGGGGGAACACTGAAGCTTTCTTT	CASSFSGGNTEAFF
TRBV28	TRBJ1-4	NA	NA	TGTGCCAGCACCAGGGGCGGTGGGAATGAAAAACTGTTTTTT	CASTRGGGNEKLFF
TRBV28	TRBJ2-7	NA	NA	TGTGCCAGCAGTTTCGACACTCCTTACGAGCAGTACTTC	CASSFDTPYEQYF
TRBV28	TRBJ1-6	NA	TRBD1	TGTGCCAGCGGAACCGGGACAGAAAATAATTCACCCCTCCACTTT	CASGTGTENNSPLHF